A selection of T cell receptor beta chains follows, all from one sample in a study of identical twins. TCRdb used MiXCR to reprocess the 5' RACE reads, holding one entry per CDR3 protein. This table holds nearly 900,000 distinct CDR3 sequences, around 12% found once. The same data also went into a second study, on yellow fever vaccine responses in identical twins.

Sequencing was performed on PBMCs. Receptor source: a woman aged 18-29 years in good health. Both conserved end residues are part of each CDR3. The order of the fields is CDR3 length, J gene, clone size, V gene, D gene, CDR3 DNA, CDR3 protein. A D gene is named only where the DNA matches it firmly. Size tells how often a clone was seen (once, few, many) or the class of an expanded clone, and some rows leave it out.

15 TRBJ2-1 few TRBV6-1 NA TGTGCCAGCAGCGTAAGCGGGACACCCTACAATGAGCAGTTCTTC CASSVSGTPYNEQFF
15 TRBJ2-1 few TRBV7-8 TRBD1 TGTGCCAGCAGCTTCGGACAGGGGGCCTACAATGAGCAGTTCTTC CASSFGQGAYNEQFF
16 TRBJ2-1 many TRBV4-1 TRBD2 TGCGCCAGCAGCCATTTCCAGCGGGAGGGATACAATGAGCAGTTCTTC CASSHFQREGYNEQFF
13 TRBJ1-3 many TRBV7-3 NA TGTGCCAGCAGCCGGGACCCTGGAAACACCATATATTTT CASSRDPGNTIYF
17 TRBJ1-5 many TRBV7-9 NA TGTGCCAGCAGCTCAGGGGTTAAGGGCAGTTTAATCGAGACCCAGCATTTT CASSSGVKGSLIETQHF
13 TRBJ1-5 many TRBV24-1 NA TGTGCCACCAGTGATCGGCATGATCAGCCCCAGCATTTT CATSDRHDQPQHF
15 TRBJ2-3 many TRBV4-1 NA TGCGCCAGCAGTACCGGGCCTATATACACAGATACGCAGTATTTT CASSTGPIYTDTQYF
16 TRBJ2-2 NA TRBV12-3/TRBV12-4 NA TGTGCCAGCAGTAAACGGGACCCGAGGGTCGGCGGGGAGCTGTTTTTT CASSKRDPRVGGELFF
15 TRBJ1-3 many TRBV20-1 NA TGCAGTGCTAGAGAATCAGGGGATACTGGAAACACCATATATTTT CSARESGDTGNTIYF
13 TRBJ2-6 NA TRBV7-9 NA TGTGCCAGCAGCTGGATTGGGGCCAACGTCCTGACTTTC CASSWIGANVLTF
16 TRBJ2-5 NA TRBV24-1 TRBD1 TGTGCCACCAGTGATGCAGGGACAGGGGGACGAGAGACCCAGTACTTC CATSDAGTGGRETQYF
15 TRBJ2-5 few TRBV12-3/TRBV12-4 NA TGTGCCAGCAGTGCCCAACCTAGCACTCAAGAGACCCAGTACTTC CASSAQPSTQETQYF
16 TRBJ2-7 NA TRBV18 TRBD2 TGTGCCAGCTCACCACTGGGGCTAGCGGGCCCCTACGAGCAGTACTTC CASSPLGLAGPYEQYF
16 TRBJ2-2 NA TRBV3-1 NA TGTGCCAGCAGCCGTTGGGGGGCGGCAAACACCGGGGAGCTGTTTTTT CASSRWGAANTGELFF
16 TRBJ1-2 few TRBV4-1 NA TGCGCCAGCAGCAACGACCTTCGTAGAACTAACTATGGCTACACCTTC CASSNDLRRTNYGYTF
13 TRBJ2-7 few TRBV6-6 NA TGTGCCAGCGGTGTGACTCCGAGCTACGAGCAGTACTTC CASGVTPSYEQYF
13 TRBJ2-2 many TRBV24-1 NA TGTGCCACCAGTGATTTGGATCCCGGGGAGCTGTTTTTT CATSDLDPGELFF
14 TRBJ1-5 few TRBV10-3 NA TGTGCCACCCGGTGGGCAGGAGAAAATCAGCCCCAGCATTTT CATRWAGENQPQHF
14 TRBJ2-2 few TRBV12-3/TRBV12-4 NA TGTGCCAGCACCAATGCTAGGAACACCGGGGAGCTGTTTTTT CASTNARNTGELFF
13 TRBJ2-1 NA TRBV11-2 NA TGTGCCAGCGAGGGGCTAACCCGCAATGAGCAGTTCTTC CASEGLTRNEQFF
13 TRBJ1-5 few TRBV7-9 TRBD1 TGTGCCAGCAGCGCCACAGGGGGTCAGCCCCAGCATTTT CASSATGGQPQHF
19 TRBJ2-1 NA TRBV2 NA TGTGCCTGCTGTTTCCACCTAGGGGTAGTGAACATAGGGTACAATGAGCAGTTCTTC CACCFHLGVVNIGYNEQFF
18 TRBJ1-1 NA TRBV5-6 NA TGTGCCAGCAGGGACAAGCCTACAAGGTCAGAAATGAACACTGAAGCTTTCTTT CASRDKPTRSEMNTEAFF
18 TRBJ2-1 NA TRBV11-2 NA TGTGCCAGCAGCTTCCCCAGAGGCTCACTGGGCTCCTACAATGAGCAGTTCTTC CASSFPRGSLGSYNEQFF
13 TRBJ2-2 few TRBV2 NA TGTGCCAGCAAAGAGTCGAACACCGGGGAGCTGTTTTTT CASKESNTGELFF
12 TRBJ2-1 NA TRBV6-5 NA TGTGCCAGCAGTTACAAGGGCAAGGAGCAGTTCTTC CASSYKGKEQFF
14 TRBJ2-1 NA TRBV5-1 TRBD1 TGCGCCAGCCTCCTTGGGACAGGGGAATATGAGCAGTTCTTC CASLLGTGEYEQFF
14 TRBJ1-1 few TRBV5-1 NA TGCGCCAGCAGCACACAGGGTCTCGGCACTGAAGCTTTCTTT CASSTQGLGTEAFF
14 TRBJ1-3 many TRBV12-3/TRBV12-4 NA TGTGCCAGCAGTTTTGAACAGGATGGAAACACCATATATTTT CASSFEQDGNTIYF
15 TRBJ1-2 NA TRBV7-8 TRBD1 TGTGCCAGCAGCCTGAACAGGGGATCTGACGGTCGCTACACCTTC CASSLNRGSDGRYTF
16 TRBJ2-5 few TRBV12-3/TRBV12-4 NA TGTGCCAGCAGTTTCGCAGGGATTGGCGGGCAAGAGACCCAGTACTTC CASSFAGIGGQETQYF
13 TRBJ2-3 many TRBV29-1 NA TGCAGCGTTGGTGGGCGACTGACAGATACGCAGTATTTT CSVGGRLTDTQYF
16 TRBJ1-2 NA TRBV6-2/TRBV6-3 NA TGTGCCAGCAGTTACGGAGGTTACAGGCTATCTCTCGGCTACACCTTC CASSYGGYRLSLGYTF
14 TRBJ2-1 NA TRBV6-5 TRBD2 TGTGCCAGCAGTTCCCTAGCGGGAGGACTGGATGCGTTCTTC CASSSLAGGLDAFF
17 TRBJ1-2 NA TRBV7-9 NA TGTGCCAGCAGCTTAGCTACACCGCCGGGACGGGACTATGGCTACACCTTC CASSLATPPGRDYGYTF
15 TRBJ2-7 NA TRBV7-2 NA TGTGCCAGCAGCCCTGTCCAGAGCTTGAAAAAAGAGCAGTACTTC CASSPVQSLKKEQYF
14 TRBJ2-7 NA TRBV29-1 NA TGCAGCGTCCGATATGAGCTAGCTGGCTACGAGCAGTACTTC CSVRYELAGYEQYF
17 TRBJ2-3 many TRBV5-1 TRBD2 TGCGCCAGCAGCTCCCAGACTAGCGGGGGGCTCTCAGATACGCAGTATTTT CASSSQTSGGLSDTQYF
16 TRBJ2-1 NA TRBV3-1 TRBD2 TGTGCCAGCAGCCGGCCACTAGCGGGAGATCGCAATGAGCAGTTCTTC CASSRPLAGDRNEQFF
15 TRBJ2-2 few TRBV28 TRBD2 TGTGCCAGCAGACCCCGGGGGGGCAAAACCGGGGAGCTGTTTTTT CASRPRGGKTGELFF
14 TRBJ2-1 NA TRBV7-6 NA TGTGCCAGCAGCTTCCCGGGAGAATTCAATGAGCAGTTCTTC CASSFPGEFNEQFF
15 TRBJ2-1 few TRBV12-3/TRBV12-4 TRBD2 TGTGCCAGCAGGGGTTCTAGCGGGAGTTACAATGAGCAGTTCTTC CASRGSSGSYNEQFF
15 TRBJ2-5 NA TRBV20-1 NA TGCAGTGCTACCCCCACAGAGGCAGCACAAGAGACCCAGTACTTC CSATPTEAAQETQYF
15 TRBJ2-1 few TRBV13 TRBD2 TGTGCCAGCAGCTTATGGCTAGCGGGGAAGAATGAGCAGTTCTTC CASSLWLAGKNEQFF
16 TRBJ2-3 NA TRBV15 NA TGTGCCACCAGCCCACTTTCCCGGCCTGGCACAGATACGCAGTATTTT CATSPLSRPGTDTQYF
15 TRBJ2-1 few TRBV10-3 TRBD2 TGTGCCATCAGAGTACTAGCGGGAGGGGGCGATGAGCAGTTCTTC CAIRVLAGGGDEQFF
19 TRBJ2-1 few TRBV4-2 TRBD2 TGTGCCAGCAGCCAAGCAGGGGGGACTAGCGGGAGCGGTGGGGATGAGCAGTTCTTC CASSQAGGTSGSGGDEQFF
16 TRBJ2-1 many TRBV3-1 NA TGTGCCAGCAGCCAAATTTCAGGGGGAGGGCCAGGTGAGCAGTTCTTC CASSQISGGGPGEQFF
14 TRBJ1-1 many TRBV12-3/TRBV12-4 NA TGTGCCAGCAGTTTAAGGGGTTCGGGCACTGAAGCTTTCTTT CASSLRGSGTEAFF
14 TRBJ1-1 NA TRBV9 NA TGTGCCAGCAGCGTAGGAGCGGGGAACACTGAAGCTTTCTTT CASSVGAGNTEAFF
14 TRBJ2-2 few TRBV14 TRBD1 TGTGCCAGCAGCCAACAGGGGGACACCGGGGAGCTGTTTTTT CASSQQGDTGELFF
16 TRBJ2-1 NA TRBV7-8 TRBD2 TGTGCCAGCAGCCCCCTACTAGCGGGACTATACAATGAGCAGTTCTTC CASSPLLAGLYNEQFF
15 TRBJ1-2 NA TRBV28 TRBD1 TGTGCCAGCAGCCCCTCCGGGGACAGGGTATATGGCTACACCTTC CASSPSGDRVYGYTF